This TCR beta chain was observed in a study of blood T cell repertoires in COVID-19. Whole-study context: Sources were T cells, B-cell-depleted T cells, or PBMCs; the material itself was cDNA or gDNA.

Original analysis: Reference gene primer amplification gave nucleated cell count estimates. Some clones are missing from TCRdb's copy, which holds only in-frame ones; the method was immunoSEQ multiplex PCR. The V and J calls and clone size come from that table; D and trimming were worked out from the DNA. The sample includes about 220,000 clones, around 85% of them seen just once. V gave up 4 bases and J gave up 2 bases, with 8 bases separating them. CDR1 and CDR2 from the germline V gene are MNHEY and SVGAGI. CDR3 length: 13 amino acids. In Seattle, patients joined the study during active infection and were tracked longitudinally.

Sequencing was carried out using peripheral blood. This chain connects TRBV6-5 to TRBJ1-1; D not resolved. This sequence originates from a woman aged 70 to 79 with COVID-19, enrolled during active disease. The CDR3 here is CASSSGGNTEAFF. The CDR3 bases are TGTGCCAGCAGTTCCGGAGGCAACACTGAAGCTTTCTTT.